The sequence of this T cell receptor (beta chain) was determined in a study of T cells in Graves' hyperthyroidism and ophthalmopathy. Overall study results and limits: Ophthalmopathy was separated from stable hyperthyroidism by a 13 V-J model.

As for this clonotype: Its antigen is still unknown.

Germline-derived CDR1 and CDR2 are LGHDT and YNNKEL (reference sequence). V was shortened by 0 bases and J by 4 bases, with 9 bases between the two germline ends. The CDR3 spans 14 residues. Amplification yielded TCR beta CDR3 regions, with RNA transcripts as the source. The HTBI primer set served for first-round RT-PCR of the TCR CDR3. TCRdb reanalysed the multiplex PCR reads using MiXCR and keeps one entry per CDR3 protein. The sample includes more than 300,000 distinct CDR3 sequences, roughly 15% seen only once; the top ten take almost 35%. The rearrangement uses TRBV3-1 and TRBJ1-2; D perhaps matches TRBD1 (5 bases). This receptor was taken from a woman under 40 with Graves' hyperthyroidism that later progressed to Graves' ophthalmopathy. The sequencing input was blood. The CDR3, as DNA: TGTGCCAGCAGCCAAGAGCCGACAGTCTATGGCTACACCTTC. This encodes CASSQEPTVYGYTF.